One and the same sample provided the 31 T cell receptor beta chains below, sequenced in a study of T-cell memory formation after mild COVID-19. TCRdb independently ran MiXCR on the 5' RACE reads; one entry per CDR3 protein. This sample carries under 250,000 distinct CDR3 sequences, 7.5% to 10% of them seen once, and the ten largest clones take around 23%. The material sequenced was PBMCs or a T cell subset sorted from them (not recorded which). The source is a man aged 18 to 35 who had mild COVID-19 (a few samples of this study predate the infection). Cell type and time point are not known.

The sample holds a few counts of this clonotype. CDR3 DNA sequence: TGCGCCAGCAGCCAAGAGCGGGGGAGCACAGATACGCAGTATTTT. The encoded protein is CASSQERGSTDTQYF. The V call is TRBV4-3, the J call TRBJ2-3; 7 bases are a match to TRBD2. CDR1 is LGHNA, CDR2 YSLEER, per germline. V was clipped by 0 bases and J by 0 bases; unmatched bases: 0. The CDR3 runs 15 residues.

This clonotype appeared many times. The chain recombines TRBV10-3 with TRBJ2-7; 10 bases line up with TRBD1. V was clipped by 4 bases and J by 2 bases; unmatched bases: 2. The V gene's germline CDR1 is ENHRY and CDR2 SYGVKD. The CDR3 is made up of 14 amino acids. The CDR3 region has the DNA TGTGCCATCAGTGGGGGACAGGGGACCTACGAGCAGTACTTC. Its translation: CAISGGQGTYEQYF.

This clonotype was counted between two and nine times. The chain employs TRBV2 and TRBJ2-2, with 9 bases that match TRBD2. With 4 bases clipped from V and 3 bases from J, the junction kept 9 bases outside the gene matches. This CDR3 has 17 residues. Per germline, CDR1 SNHLY and CDR2 FYNNEI. CDR3 DNA sequence: TGTGCCAGCAGTGCCGCGGGGGGGCGGAAGTACACCGGGGAGCTGTTTTTT. Translated, it gives CASSAAGGRKYTGELFF.

The chain carries TRBV7-2 and TRBJ1-5; 8 bases line up with TRBD1. Looked up from germline, CDR1 is SGHTA and CDR2 is FQGNSA. The CDR3 consists of 14 residues. The junction had 9 bases not matched to a gene; V was cut back by 5 bases and J by 9 bases. CDR3 DNA: TGTGCCAGCAGCCCCGGACAGGGCTCCCCGCCCCAGCATTTT. Protein product: CASSPGQGSPPQHF.

The rearrangement links TRBV14 to TRBJ2-1; D call uncertain. V lost 5 bases and J 6 bases, leaving 14 bases between the germline ends. Germline CDR1 and CDR2: SGHDN and FVKESK. This CDR3 comprises 14 residues. The DNA of the CDR3 is TGTGCCAGCAGCGTACCGGGCTACGGCAATGAGCAGTTCTTC. This encodes CASSVPGYGNEQFF.

The rearrangement joins TRBV7-9 to TRBJ2-7, with D hard to call. CDR3 length equals 15 residues. The V end was cut by 1 base, the J end by 5 bases, with 15 bases between. Germline lookup yields CDR1 SEHNR and CDR2 FQNEAQ (reference sequence). The CDR3 DNA reads as TGTGCCAGCAGCTTAGGAGACATCCCCTTGGACGAGCAGTACGTC. This encodes CASSLGDIPLDEQYV.

This clonotype was seen a handful of times. The V call is TRBV15, the J call TRBJ2-1; D is possibly TRBD2 (6 bases). This CDR3 comprises 17 residues. The V end was cut by 1 base, the J end by 6 bases, with 19 bases between. CDR1 and CDR2 (germline): LNHNV, YYDKDF (reference sequence). The CDR3 loop reads CATSRGRSSGEFNEQFF. The CDR3 nucleotides are TGTGCCACCAGCAGAGGCCGGAGTTCGGGAGAATTCAATGAGCAGTTCTTC.

This clonotype was found a few times. CDR3 region: CASSNGFYNEQFF. The CDR3 coding sequence is TGTGCCAGTTCCAACGGGTTCTACAATGAGCAGTTCTTC. The chain joins TRBV19 to TRBJ2-1; D not certain. Deletions cut 8 bases from V and 3 bases from J, with 11 bases between. From germline, CDR1 is LNHDA and CDR2 SQIVND (reference sequence). The CDR3 has 13 amino acids. Using reference TRBV19 and TRBJ2-1 for the parts outside the CDR3, the full variable domain is DGGITQSPKYLFRKEGQNVTLSCEQNLNHDAMYWYRQDPGQGLRLIYYSQIVNDFQKGDIAEGYSVSREKKESFPLTVTSAQKNPTAFYLCASSNGFYNEQFFGPGTRLTVL.

The chain employs TRBV7-2 and TRBJ2-5, with 10 positions matching TRBD2. The CDR3 sequence is 15 residues long. The V and J ends lost 0 bases and 4 bases, in that order; junction bases with no gene match: 2. Germline-derived CDR1 and CDR2 are SGHTA and FQGNSA. The CDR3 DNA reads TGTGCCAGCAGCTTAGCGGCTAGCGGGGGAGAGACCCAGTACTTC. Its translation is CASSLAASGGETQYF.

This clonotype was counted only a few times. The chain is built from TRBV3-1 and TRBJ2-3; D call uncertain. Trimming removed 2 bases at V and 4 bases at J, with 13 bases between. The CDR3 runs 15 residues. Germline lookup yields CDR1 LGHDT and CDR2 YNNKEL (reference sequence). CDR3 bases: TGTGCCAGCAGCCAACTGCCCCCCCAACCAGATACGCAGTATTTT. It translates to CASSQLPPQPDTQYF.

The chain is built from TRBV6-5 and TRBJ1-2; TRBD1 aligns across 7 bases. The V gene end was trimmed by 2 bases and the J gene end by 5 bases; junction bases not matched to a gene: 5. The CDR3 is 14 residues long. Germline lookup yields CDR1 MNHEY and CDR2 SVGAGI. DNA for the CDR3: TGTGCCAGCAGTTACGTGGGACAGACTTATGGCTACACCTTC. This sequence encodes CASSYVGQTYGYTF.

This clonotype showed up just a few times. The CDR3 region is CASSESDRGKSPLHF. In nucleotides, the CDR3 is TGTGCCAGCAGCGAAAGCGACAGGGGAAAATCACCCCTCCACTTT. The chain employs TRBV11-2 and TRBJ1-6, with TRBD1 identical over 8 bases. The CDR3 runs to 15 residues. The junction had 10 bases not matched to a gene; V was cut back by 5 bases and J by 10 bases. CDR1 is SGHAT and CDR2 is FQNNGV in the germline V gene.

This clonotype turned up a few times. The chain is built from TRBV27 and TRBJ2-5, with 7 bases aligning to TRBD1. V dropped 8 bases and J dropped 7; count of bases not matched to a gene: 16. The CDR3 is 15 amino acids. Per the germline V gene, CDR1 is MNHEY and CDR2 is SMNVEV (reference sequence). The CDR3 reads CASSSDRAVSGTQYF. CDR3 bases: TGTGCCAGCTCCTCCGACAGGGCGGTTAGTGGGACCCAGTACTTC.

This clonotype came up a few times. The chain employs TRBV7-9 and TRBJ2-2, with D possibly being TRBD1 or TRBD2 (6 bases each). The germline CDR1 and CDR2 sequences are SEHNR and FQNEAQ (reference sequence). The CDR3 sequence is 17 residues long. The V and J ends lost 4 bases and 5 bases respectively, with 20 bases between them. This CDR3 is CASSSNGGRRITGELFF. The DNA of the CDR3 is TGTGCCAGCAGCTCGAACGGGGGCAGGCGGATAACCGGGGAGCTGTTTTTT.

V usage is TRBV20-1 and J usage is TRBJ2-7; weak D call: TRBD1 (6 bases). Trimming took 3 bases from V and 5 from J, leaving 14 bases between them. Germline V CDR1 and CDR2: DFQATT, SNEGSKA (reference sequence). The CDR3 is 13 residues long. The CDR3 DNA reads TGCAGTGCTAGGGACAGCCTTAGCCACGAGCAGTACGTC. Translation: CSARDSLSHEQYV.

This sequence joins TRBV5-1 and TRBJ1-6; no definite D call. CDR1 SGHRS and CDR2 YFSETQ come from the germline V gene. Trimming pared 1 base from V and 10 bases from J, leaving 9 bases between. The CDR3 consists of 13 residues. CDR3 residues: CASSLTYGSPLHF. The DNA for the CDR3 is TGCGCCAGCAGCTTGACGTACGGGTCACCCCTCCACTTT.

The rearrangement links TRBV7-3 to TRBJ2-3, with 9 bases identical to TRBD2. This CDR3 spans 16 amino acids. The V gene end was trimmed by 6 bases and the J gene end by 1 base; junction bases not matched to a gene: 8. The V gene's germline CDR1 is SGHTA and CDR2 FQGTGA. The CDR3 loop is CASSLGTSSGTDTQYF. The CDR3 DNA reads as TGTGCCAGCAGTCTCGGGACTAGCTCTGGCACAGATACGCAGTATTTT.

Only a few counts were recorded for this clonotype. This chain connects TRBV7-3 to TRBJ1-5; no reliable D call. V lost 5 bases and J lost 6, with 20 bases in between. The germline CDR1 and CDR2 sequences are SGHTA and FQGTGA. CDR3 length: 16 amino acids. CDR3 residues: CASSRTRGGKAQPQHF. CDR3 in DNA: TGTGCCAGCAGCCGGACCCGGGGAGGGAAGGCTCAGCCCCAGCATTTT.

This clonotype came up many times. This chain uses TRBV7-2 with TRBJ2-3; TRBD2 might be the D (5 bases). V shed 6 bases and J shed 5 bases, with 15 bases lying between them. The CDR3 covers 14 residues. Germline CDR1 SGHTA, CDR2 FQGNSA. In DNA form, the CDR3 reads TGTGCCAGCAGACTAGGGCTAGGTAGAGATACGCAGTATTTT. Translated, it gives CASRLGLGRDTQYF.

J is TRBJ1-1 and V is TRBV4-2; D is unresolved. V lost 1 base and J 5 bases, leaving 11 bases between the germline ends. The CDR3 spans 14 residues. CDR1 and CDR2 from the germline V gene are LGHNA and YNFKEQ. Here the CDR3 DNA reads TGTGCCAGCAGCCAAGTATCACAAGAAACTGAAGCTTTCTTT. It codes for CASSQVSQETEAFF.

This clonotype was seen only a few times. The chain links TRBV3-1 to TRBJ2-7; possible D gene TRBD1, 5 bases. Germline V CDR1 and CDR2: LGHDT, YNNKEL (reference sequence). V lost 1 base and J lost 10, with 8 bases in between. This CDR3 region has 11 residues. CDR3 coding DNA: TGTGCCAGCAGCCAAGGGGGCCTACAGTACGTC. This gives the protein CASSQGGLQYV.

A few counts support this clonotype. The rearrangement joins TRBV6-5 to TRBJ1-6; no clear D. Trimming took 1 base from V and 0 from J, leaving 7 bases between them. Germline V lookup: CDR1 MNHEY, CDR2 SVGAGI. There are 16 residues in the CDR3. CDR3: CASSYYGSSYNSPLHF. CDR3 coding DNA: TGTGCCAGCAGTTACTACGGCAGCTCCTATAATTCACCCCTCCACTTT.

This clonotype came up a few times. This sequence joins TRBV5-1 and TRBJ2-5, with TRBD2 matching 9 bases. The CDR3 is 18 amino acids. Trimming at V came to 0 bases and at J to 5 bases, leaving 14 bases not matched to a gene. CDR1 SGHRS and CDR2 YFSETQ come from the germline V gene. CDR3 DNA: TGCGCCAGCAGCTTGGGGGGCCGGCGGACTAGCGAGAGGGAGACCCAGTACTTC. This sequence encodes CASSLGGRRTSERETQYF.

The rearrangement joins TRBV5-6 to TRBJ2-7; D gene ambiguous. V shed 0 bases and J shed 3 bases, with 10 bases lying between them. Germline CDR1 reads SGHDT; CDR2 reads YYEEEE. The CDR3 consists of 14 residues. This chain's CDR3 is CASSLEVSNYEQYV. For the CDR3, the DNA is TGTGCCAGCAGCTTGGAGGTCAGTAACTACGAGCAGTACGTC.

In this sample, this clonotype turned up a few times. The DNA for the CDR3 is TGTGCCAGCAGCTTAGCCCTGGCGACAGATACGCAGTATTTT. This codes for CASSLALATDTQYF. V is TRBV7-2 and J is TRBJ2-3; D remains ambiguous. V dropped 0 bases and J dropped 3 bases, with 7 bases sitting between them. The CDR3 contains 14 residues. Germline V CDR1 and CDR2: SGHTA, FQGNSA.

This clonotype was observed many times. The chain is built from TRBV10-3 and TRBJ1-2, with no clear D. The CDR3 runs 12 residues. The V gene lost 3 bases and the J gene lost 8 bases, with 10 bases spanning the gap. CDR1 and CDR2 from the germline V gene are ENHRY and SYGVKD. The CDR3: CAISDLLSGYTF. In DNA, the CDR3 is TGTGCCATCAGTGATCTCCTGTCGGGCTACACCTTC.

The rearrangement uses TRBV3-1 and TRBJ1-5; D possibly corresponds to TRBD1 (6 bases). The germline V gene has CDR1 LGHDT and CDR2 YNNKEL (reference sequence). CDR3 length: 18 amino acids. V lost 10 bases to trimming and J lost 0 bases, with 25 bases between them. CDR3 DNA sequence: TGTGCCAACCTACCAGGGGCAGGAAAAGGGTATAGCAATCAGCCCCAGCATTTT. This codes for CANLPGAGKGYSNQPQHF.

The genes are TRBV12-3 or TRBV12-4 and TRBJ2-5, with D possibly being TRBD1 or TRBD2 (6 bases each). The CDR3 is 14 residues long. V lost 3 bases and J lost 4, with 12 bases in between. This chain's CDR3 is CASSLNGGRETQYF. As DNA, the CDR3 is TGTGCCAGCAGTTTGAACGGGGGCCGAGAGACCCAGTACTTC.

The V call is TRBV27, the J call TRBJ2-1, with 9 nucleotides matching TRBD2. V lost 2 bases to trimming and J lost 3 bases; unmatched junction nucleotides: 5. The CDR3 has 16 residues. From germline, CDR1 is MNHEY and CDR2 SMNVEV (reference sequence). CDR3 sequence: CASSLGTSSFYNEQFF. CDR3 DNA: TGTGCCAGCAGTTTAGGGACTAGCTCTTTCTACAATGAGCAGTTCTTC.

This clonotype has just a few counts. The CDR3 nucleotides are TGCGCCAGCAGCTTGGCGGCGGCTCGGGATACGCAGTATTTT. Amino acid sequence: CASSLAAARDTQYF. The rearrangement uses TRBV5-1 and TRBJ2-3; D uncertain. V dropped 0 bases and J dropped 6 bases, with 11 bases sitting between them. Per the germline V gene, CDR1 is SGHRS and CDR2 is YFSETQ. The CDR3 has 14 residues.

This clonotype was seen repeatedly, ten times or more. V usage is TRBV29-1 and J usage is TRBJ2-3; TRBD1 aligns across 7 bases. The CDR3 runs to 12 residues. Germline CDR1 and CDR2: SQVTM and ANQGSEA. Unmatched junction bases numbered 5, after V lost 7 bases and J lost 4 bases. CDR3 bases: TGCAGCGGTGACAGGGTTGCAGATACGCAGTATTTT. Translating it yields CSGDRVADTQYF.